The present TCR beta chain was sequenced within a study of cytomegalovirus exposure and HLA in healthy donors. PCR used 60 Vbeta primers and 13 Jbeta primers. Sequenced by immunoSEQ multiplex PCR; TCRdb stores in-frame clones only, minus some. The data contain under 150,000 clones, about two thirds of them singletons. V dropped 5 bases and J dropped 5; count of bases not matched to a gene: 16. The CDR3 is 18 amino acids. The germline gives CDR1 MDHEN, CDR2 SYDVKM. The sequencing sample was made of PBMCs. This TCR derives from a man between 60 and 75 years old in good health and CMV-seronegative. The chain joins TRBV28 to TRBJ2-2; TRBD1 agrees at 8 bases. This CDR3 reads CASSPTRTGRLRTGELFF. DNA for the CDR3: TGTGCCAGCAGTCCCACCCGGACAGGGAGGCTGAGGACCGGGGAGCTGTTTTTT.